This record covers a single TCR beta chain. Its antigen is unknown. After removal of 5 bases from V and 4 bases from J, the junction contained 2 bases not matched to a gene. CDR1 is SNHLY and CDR2 is FYNNEI in the germline V gene. The CDR3 has 12 residues. The data derive from a study of OX40 agonist ivuxolimab in advanced cancers. Study-level findings and limits: Circulating CD4+ and CD8+ T cells showed clonal expansion by week 6 at 0.1 to 3.0 mg/kg. The expanded peripheral T cells' antigen specificity was not determined.

Some clones are missing from TCRdb's copy, which holds only in-frame ones; the method was immunoSEQ multiplex PCR. The sample has roughly 14,000 clones; about 82% are singletons. Autoimmune disease history or systemic immunosuppression barred patients. The sequencing here drew on CD4+ or CD8+ T cells sorted from blood, taken in a trial of the OX40 agonist ivuxolimab. The clonotype was recovered from an adult with an advanced solid tumor such as melanoma, head and neck, liver or kidney cancer. The chain joins TRBV2 to TRBJ2-7; 7 nucleotides align to TRBD1. The CDR3 nucleotides read TGTGCCAGCAGTTGGGACAGATACGAGCAGTACTTC. This codes for CASSWDRYEQYF.